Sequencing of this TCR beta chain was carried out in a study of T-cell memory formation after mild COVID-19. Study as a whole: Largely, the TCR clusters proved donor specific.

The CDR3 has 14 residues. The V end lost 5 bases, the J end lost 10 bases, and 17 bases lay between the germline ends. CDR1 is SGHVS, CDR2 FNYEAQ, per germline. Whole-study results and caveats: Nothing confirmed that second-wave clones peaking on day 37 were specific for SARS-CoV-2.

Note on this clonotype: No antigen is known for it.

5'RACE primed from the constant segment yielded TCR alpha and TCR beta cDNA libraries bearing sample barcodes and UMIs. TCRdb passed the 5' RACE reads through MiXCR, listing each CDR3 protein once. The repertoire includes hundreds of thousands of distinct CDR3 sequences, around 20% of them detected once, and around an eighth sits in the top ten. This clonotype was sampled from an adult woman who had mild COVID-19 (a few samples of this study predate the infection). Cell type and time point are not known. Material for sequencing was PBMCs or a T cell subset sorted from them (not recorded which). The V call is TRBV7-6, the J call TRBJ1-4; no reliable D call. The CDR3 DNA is TGTGCCAGCAGCCTACTGCACCCATGGGGAAAACTGTTTTTT. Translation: CASSLLHPWGKLFF.